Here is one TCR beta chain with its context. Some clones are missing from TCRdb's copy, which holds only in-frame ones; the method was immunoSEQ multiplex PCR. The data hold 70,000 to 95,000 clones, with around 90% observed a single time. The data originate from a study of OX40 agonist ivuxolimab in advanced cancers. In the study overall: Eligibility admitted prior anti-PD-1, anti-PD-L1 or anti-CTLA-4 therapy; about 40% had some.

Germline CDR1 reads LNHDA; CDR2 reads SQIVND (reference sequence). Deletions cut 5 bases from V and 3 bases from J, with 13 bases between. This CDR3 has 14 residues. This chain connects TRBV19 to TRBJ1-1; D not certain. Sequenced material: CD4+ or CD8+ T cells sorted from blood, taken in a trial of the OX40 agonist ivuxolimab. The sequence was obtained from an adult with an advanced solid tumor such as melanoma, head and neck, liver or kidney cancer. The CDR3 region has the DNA TGTGCCAGTAGTGTCAGGACGTGGGACACTGAAGCTTTCTTT. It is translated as CASSVRTWDTEAFF.